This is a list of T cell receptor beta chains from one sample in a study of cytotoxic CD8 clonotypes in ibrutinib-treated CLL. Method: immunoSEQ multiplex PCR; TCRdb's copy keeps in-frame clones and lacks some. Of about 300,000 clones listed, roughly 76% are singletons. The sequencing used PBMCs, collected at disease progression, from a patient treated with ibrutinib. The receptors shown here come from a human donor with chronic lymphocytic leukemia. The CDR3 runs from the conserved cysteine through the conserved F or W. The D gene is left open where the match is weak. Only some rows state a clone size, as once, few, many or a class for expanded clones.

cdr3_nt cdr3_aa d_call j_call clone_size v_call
TGTGCCAGTAGTATAACCCTTAGCGGGAGGCAGTTCTTC CASSITLSGRQFF TRBD2 TRBJ2-1 NA TRBV19
TGTGCCAGCAGCACCGGGACGCCCCAAGAGACCCAGTACTTC CASSTGTPQETQYF NA TRBJ2-5 NA TRBV7-2
TGTGCCAGCAGCCCGGGGACAGGGTGGGACTATGGCTACACCTTC CASSPGTGWDYGYTF TRBD1 TRBJ1-2 NA TRBV5-6
TGTGCCAGCAGTCAGGGTTATCCCCCAGATACGCAGTATTTT CASSQGYPPDTQYF NA TRBJ2-3 NA TRBV6-1
TGTGCCATCAGTGAGTCGGGGCAGGGCAGGGGTGAGCAGTTCTTC CAISESGQGRGEQFF NA TRBJ2-1 NA TRBV10-3
TGTGCCAGCAGTGGTAGCGGGAGTATTTACGAGCAGTACTTC CASSGSGSIYEQYF TRBD2 TRBJ2-7 NA TRBV6-5
TGCGCCAGCAGCCGCGGGGGAGCCGATGAGGAGCAGTACTTC CASSRGGADEEQYF TRBD2 TRBJ2-7 NA TRBV10-1
TGTGCCAGTAGGGCCGGGACAGGGGGGAGAGAGACCCAGTACTTC CASRAGTGGRETQYF TRBD1 TRBJ2-5 few TRBV19
TGTGCCAGCAGCGCAGGACAGTACGCTGGAAACACCATATATTTT CASSAGQYAGNTIYF NA TRBJ1-3 NA TRBV5-6
TGTGCTAGTGGTTTGGTATACGAAGATACGCAGTATTTT CASGLVYEDTQYF NA TRBJ2-3 NA TRBV12-5
TGTGCCAGCAGCTTGAACATAGGAGGGCTTGACGAGCAGTACTTC CASSLNIGGLDEQYF NA TRBJ2-7 NA TRBV7-2
TGCGCCAGCACTGAGTTGGAGGGCTGGGGAGGCTACACCTTC CASTELEGWGGYTF NA TRBJ1-2 NA TRBV4-1
TGCAGCGTTAGGGACAGGCGATCGAACTACGAGCAGTACTTC CSVRDRRSNYEQYF TRBD1 TRBJ2-7 NA TRBV29-1
TGCAGCGTTGAGCGTGCCTACGAGCAGTACTTC CSVERAYEQYF NA TRBJ2-7 few TRBV29-1
TGTGCCACCGCCGTGAACACTGAAGCTTTCTTT CATAVNTEAFF NA TRBJ1-1 once TRBV10-3
TGTGCCAGCAGCTTCCCCAAGGGAGTCTACCAAGAGACCCAGTACTTC CASSFPKGVYQETQYF NA TRBJ2-5 few TRBV7-3
TGTGCCAGCAGTTTGGCGGGAGGCAACAATCAGCCCCAGCATTTT CASSLAGGNNQPQHF NA TRBJ1-5 NA TRBV28
TGCGCCAGCAGCCAAGTGGATATGGGACTGATATCCTACAATGAGCAGTTCTTC CASSQVDMGLISYNEQFF NA TRBJ2-1 few TRBV4-1
TGTGCAAGTCGACCTCGTACAGGGCTCGACGAGCAGTACTTC CASRPRTGLDEQYF NA TRBJ2-7 few TRBV12-2
TGTGCCAGCAGTGGGACTAGCGTAAACTATGAGCAGTTCTTC CASSGTSVNYEQFF TRBD2 TRBJ2-1 NA TRBV2
TGTGCCAGCAGCCAACCCCACAGTCATAGCAATCAGCCCCAGCATTTT CASSQPHSHSNQPQHF NA TRBJ1-5 NA TRBV13
TGCAGCGTTGTATATTTTGGCAGGCTCGATGAGCAGTTCTTC CSVVYFGRLDEQFF NA TRBJ2-1 NA TRBV29-1
TGCAGCGTTGGCTCCAATCCTAGCACAGATACGCAGTATTTT CSVGSNPSTDTQYF NA TRBJ2-3 once TRBV29-1
TGTGCCACCATGAGGGGCTATGGCTACACCTTC CATMRGYGYTF NA TRBJ1-2 NA TRBV10-3
TGTGCCAGCAGCCAACGACCGGAGACCCAGTACTTC CASSQRPETQYF NA TRBJ2-5 NA TRBV14
TGTGCCAGCAGCCAGGGAGGGACAGGGGCACAAGGGCGGGCGTACGAGCAGTACTTC CASSQGGTGAQGRAYEQYF TRBD1 TRBJ2-7 NA TRBV28
TGTGCCAGCAGTGAAGCGAGGACAGGGCCGAATTCACCCCTCCACTTT CASSEARTGPNSPLHF TRBD1 TRBJ1-6 NA TRBV2
TGCAGCGTTGCGGGGGGCTATGGCTACACCTTC CSVAGGYGYTF NA TRBJ1-2 NA TRBV29-1
TGTGCCAGCAGGGGACAGTTATATGGCTACACCTTC CASRGQLYGYTF TRBD1 TRBJ1-2 NA TRBV2
TGCGCCAGCAGCTCCGTTCTCGGGGGGCCTAGCACAGATACGCAGTATTTT CASSSVLGGPSTDTQYF NA TRBJ2-3 few TRBV5-1
TGCGCCAGCAGCTTGTATAGGGGGGAGACCCAGTACTTC CASSLYRGETQYF NA TRBJ2-5 NA TRBV5-1
TGTGCCAGCAGCCAACTGGGCGATAGCAATCAGCCCCAGCATTTT CASSQLGDSNQPQHF NA TRBJ1-5 NA TRBV4-2
TGTGCCAGCAGCTTGGTGTTCGGGCAGGGCTCCCATGAGCAGTTCTTC CASSLVFGQGSHEQFF NA TRBJ2-1 NA TRBV7-6
TGTGCCAGCAGTGCCTACCAGGAAGACACCGGGGAGCTGTTTTTT CASSAYQEDTGELFF NA TRBJ2-2 NA TRBV2
TGTGCCAGCAGTTTGACCGGGACTAGCCACGAGCAGTACTTC CASSLTGTSHEQYF TRBD2 TRBJ2-7 few TRBV27
TGTGCCAGCAGGCCTCCTCGACAGGACCGGAACACTGAAGCTTTCTTT CASRPPRQDRNTEAFF NA TRBJ1-1 NA TRBV28
TGTGCCAGCAGCTTGTACAGGGGGGATGAAGCTTTCTTT CASSLYRGDEAFF TRBD1 TRBJ1-1 NA TRBV13
TGTGCCAGCAGCGTAGGGGGGGTGTGGGACCAGCCCCAGCATTTT CASSVGGVWDQPQHF NA TRBJ1-5 NA TRBV9
TGCGCCAGCAGCTTGTGGTCGGGAAATCAGCCCCAGCATTTT CASSLWSGNQPQHF NA TRBJ1-5 NA TRBV5-1
TGCGCCAGCAGCCACCCAGGGATAGGAGAGCAGTACTTC CASSHPGIGEQYF NA TRBJ2-7 few TRBV4-1
TGTGCCAGCAGCTTAGCGGTAGGACAGCAAGAGACCCAGTACTTC CASSLAVGQQETQYF NA TRBJ2-5 NA TRBV7-9
TGTGCCATCAGTGAGGGACTAGCGGGGGGGGCACCGCAGTATTTT CAISEGLAGGAPQYF TRBD2 TRBJ2-3 NA TRBV10-3
TGTGCCAGCAGGACCCCGGGACGCAACTCTGGGGCCAACGTCCTGACTTTC CASRTPGRNSGANVLTF NA TRBJ2-6 NA TRBV5-4
TGCGCCAGCAGCCACGCAATGGGCTACGAGCAGTACTTC CASSHAMGYEQYF NA TRBJ2-7 NA TRBV4-1
TGTGCCATCAGTGACTCCGGGACACCCATTGAGCAGTACTTC CAISDSGTPIEQYF NA TRBJ2-7 NA TRBV10-3
TGTGCCATCAGGGGGGAGACCTGGGGCTCTGGAAACACCATATATTTT CAIRGETWGSGNTIYF NA TRBJ1-3 NA TRBV10-3
TGCAGCGTCTGGACTGGCGGGGGAGAGACCCAGTACTTC CSVWTGGGETQYF TRBD2 TRBJ2-5 NA TRBV29-1
TGTGCCAGCAGCCGCAGGGTATCGAACACCGGGGAGCTGTTTTTT CASSRRVSNTGELFF NA TRBJ2-2 NA TRBV11-2
TGCGCCAGCAGCTTGGTGGGTGGGCATGAAGCGGAACTGTTTTTT CASSLVGGHEAELFF NA TRBJ1-4 NA TRBV5-1
TGTGCCAGCAGCCGTTCCCCAGGGGGCGAGCAGTACTTC CASSRSPGGEQYF TRBD1 TRBJ2-7 few TRBV7-8
TGCGCCAGCAGTCTGGACCTTACTAAAATCGGGGAGCTGTTTTTT CASSLDLTKIGELFF NA TRBJ2-2 NA TRBV10-2
TGTGCCAGCAGGGCGACAGGAAAGGGCGAAAAACTGTTTTTT CASRATGKGEKLFF NA TRBJ1-4 NA TRBV2
TGTGCCAGCAGCCAAGATCAGGGTACCTATGGCTACACCTTC CASSQDQGTYGYTF NA TRBJ1-2 few TRBV14